This TCR beta chain derives from a study of OX40 agonist ivuxolimab in advanced cancers. The V end was cut by 1 base, the J end by 4 bases, with 14 bases between. CDR3 length equals 15 residues. Germline V gives CDR1 SGHDT, CDR2 YYEEEE. This table comes from immunoSEQ multiplex PCR, and its TCRdb copy is limited to in-frame clones, with some not included. This table holds about 77,000 clones, roughly 85% found once. This clone was detected many times. This sequence joins TRBV5-6 and TRBJ1-1; a weak D match, TRBD1 (5 bases). Sample: CD4+ or CD8+ T cells sorted from blood, taken in a trial of the OX40 agonist ivuxolimab. The receptor was derived from an adult with an advanced solid tumor such as melanoma, head and neck, liver or kidney cancer. This CDR3 is CASSLSDRTGTEAFF. DNA for the CDR3: TGTGCCAGCAGCTTGAGTGACAGAACGGGCACTGAAGCTTTCTTT.